This is a list of T cell receptor beta chains from one sample in a study of post-analysis software for immune sequencing data. TCRdb re-derived calls from the PCR reads in MiXCR, one entry per CDR3 protein. The profile shows about 540,000 distinct CDR3 sequences, approximately 34% of them singletons. Sequencing input: blood. These receptors all come from a girl between 2 and 17 years old with multiple sclerosis. Both conserved end residues are part of each CDR3. A D gene is named only where the DNA matches it firmly. Part of the rows lack a size; the others show once, few, many or a class for expanded clones.

j_call v_call clone_size d_call cdr3_nt cdr3_aa
TRBJ2-3 TRBV20-1 NA TRBD2 TGCAGTGCTAGCAAGACCCGACTCCAACGACCCCTGATAGCGGGGGGCAGAAGGGGAGATACGCAGTATTTT CSASKTRLQRPLIAGGRRGDTQYF
TRBJ2-3 TRBV6-5 few TRBD2 TGTGCCAGCAGTTACTCGCCTAGCGGACACACAGATACGCAGTATTTT CASSYSPSGHTDTQYF
TRBJ1-5 TRBV7-2 NA NA TGTGCCAGCAGCTTAACGCGGCGGGCAGCTCATCAGCCCCAGCATTTT CASSLTRRAAHQPQHF
TRBJ1-5 TRBV7-2 few NA TGTGCCAGCAGCTTAGCCTGGGATCAACGTCAGCCCCAGCATTTT CASSLAWDQRQPQHF
TRBJ2-7 TRBV5-1 few NA TGCGCCAGCAGCTTGGATCCCAGGGTCCACGAGCAGTACTTC CASSLDPRVHEQYF
TRBJ2-1 TRBV14 NA NA TGTGCCAGCAGCCCTACCGTGAATGAGCAGTTCTTC CASSPTVNEQFF
TRBJ1-1 TRBV29-1 once TRBD1 TGCAGCGTGACCCGGGACAGAAGGAACACTGAAGCTTTCTTT CSVTRDRRNTEAFF
TRBJ1-2 TRBV20-1 NA NA TGCAGTGTTAATGGGGCAGATAACTATGGCTACACCTTC CSVNGADNYGYTF
TRBJ1-1 TRBV29-1 NA NA TGCAGCGTTGAAGCCGCACAAGGGGCAGCGAACACTGAAGCTTTCTTT CSVEAAQGAANTEAFF
TRBJ1-2 TRBV5-1 NA TRBD1 TGCGCCAACAGCTTGGACAGGGGGCAGAGTGGCTACACCTTC CANSLDRGQSGYTF
TRBJ2-7 TRBV10-3 few NA TGTGCCATCAGTGAGTCAAACCGCTACGAGCAGTACTTC CAISESNRYEQYF
TRBJ2-5 TRBV6-5 few NA TGTGCCAGCACCGGTCGGGAGACCCAGTACTTC CASTGRETQYF
TRBJ2-3 TRBV7-2 NA TRBD2 TGTGCCAGCAGCTTCACTAGCGGGGGTTACACAGATACGCAGTATTTT CASSFTSGGYTDTQYF
TRBJ1-2 TRBV27 NA NA TGTGCCAGCAGTACTCAGGGAGGAGGCTACACCTTC CASSTQGGGYTF